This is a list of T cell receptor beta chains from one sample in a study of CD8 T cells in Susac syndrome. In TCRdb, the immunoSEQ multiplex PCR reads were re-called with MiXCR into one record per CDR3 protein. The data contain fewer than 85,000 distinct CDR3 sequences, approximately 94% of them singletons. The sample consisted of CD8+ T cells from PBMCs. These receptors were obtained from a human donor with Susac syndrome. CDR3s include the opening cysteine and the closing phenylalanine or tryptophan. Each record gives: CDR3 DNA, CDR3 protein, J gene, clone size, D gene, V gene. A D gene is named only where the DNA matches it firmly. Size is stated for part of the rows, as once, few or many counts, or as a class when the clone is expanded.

CDR3nt: TGCGCCAGCAGTCAGGGACAGAACACTGAAGCTTTCTTT
CDR3aa: CASSQGQNTEAFF
j_gene: TRBJ1-1
abundance: once
d_gene: NA
v_gene: TRBV4-1

CDR3nt: TGTGCCAGCAGCCCGCGGGTAGTTGGGGAAAACATTCAGTACTTC
CDR3aa: CASSPRVVGENIQYF
j_gene: TRBJ2-4
abundance: NA
d_gene: NA
v_gene: TRBV7-9

CDR3nt: TGTGCCAGCAGTGAAAAGGAGGGATACGAGCAGTACTTC
CDR3aa: CASSEKEGYEQYF
j_gene: TRBJ2-7
abundance: once
d_gene: NA
v_gene: TRBV2

CDR3nt: TGTGCCGTCGGGACTAGCGGGTACAATGAGCAGTTCTTC
CDR3aa: CAVGTSGYNEQFF
j_gene: TRBJ2-1
abundance: NA
d_gene: TRBD2
v_gene: TRBV10-3

CDR3nt: TGTGCCAGCAGCCCCCCGGGACTAGCGGGGGGTGCAGATACGCAGTATTTT
CDR3aa: CASSPPGLAGGADTQYF
j_gene: TRBJ2-3
abundance: NA
d_gene: TRBD2
v_gene: TRBV9

CDR3nt: TGTGCCAGCAGTGAAGACACCGTAGGGCAGTTCTTC
CDR3aa: CASSEDTVGQFF
j_gene: TRBJ2-1
abundance: NA
d_gene: NA
v_gene: TRBV2

CDR3nt: TGTGCCAGCAGCTTAGCGGGGTCCCAAGAGACCCAGTACTTC
CDR3aa: CASSLAGSQETQYF
j_gene: TRBJ2-5
abundance: NA
d_gene: NA
v_gene: TRBV11-2

CDR3nt: TGTGCCAGCAGCCAGACGAACGCGGGACTTCGCTCCTACGAGCAGTACTTC
CDR3aa: CASSQTNAGLRSYEQYF
j_gene: TRBJ2-7
abundance: NA
d_gene: NA
v_gene: TRBV7-9

CDR3nt: TGTGCCAGCACCCTAGGGGACAGGGCCCTCTATGGCTACACCTTC
CDR3aa: CASTLGDRALYGYTF
j_gene: TRBJ1-2
abundance: NA
d_gene: TRBD1
v_gene: TRBV12-3/TRBV12-4

CDR3nt: TGTGCCAGCAGCTTGAATCGTCCACCAATGAACACTGAAGCTTTCTTT
CDR3aa: CASSLNRPPMNTEAFF
j_gene: TRBJ1-1
abundance: NA
d_gene: NA
v_gene: TRBV7-8

CDR3nt: TGTGCCAGCAGCTTAGCAGGCGATTATGGCTACACCTTC
CDR3aa: CASSLAGDYGYTF
j_gene: TRBJ1-2
abundance: NA
d_gene: NA
v_gene: TRBV7-2

CDR3nt: TGTGCCAGCAGCGTAGAGATAGAACTAGCGGGGGGTAATGAGCAGTTCTTC
CDR3aa: CASSVEIELAGGNEQFF
j_gene: TRBJ2-1
abundance: NA
d_gene: TRBD2
v_gene: TRBV9

CDR3nt: TGTGCCACAGCCGGGACAGGGGCCTACGAGCAGTACTTC
CDR3aa: CATAGTGAYEQYF
j_gene: TRBJ2-7
abundance: NA
d_gene: TRBD1
v_gene: TRBV24-1

CDR3nt: TGTGCCAGCAGCTTCTGGAGGATAGACGAGCAGTACTTC
CDR3aa: CASSFWRIDEQYF
j_gene: TRBJ2-7
abundance: NA
d_gene: NA
v_gene: TRBV13

CDR3nt: TGTGCCAGCAGTTTAATGTCTAGCGGCACAGATACGCAGTATTTT
CDR3aa: CASSLMSSGTDTQYF
j_gene: TRBJ2-3
abundance: few
d_gene: NA
v_gene: TRBV28

CDR3nt: TGCGCCAGCATGGAAGGGGGAACGAACACCGGGGAGCTGTTTTTT
CDR3aa: CASMEGGTNTGELFF
j_gene: TRBJ2-2
abundance: NA
d_gene: NA
v_gene: TRBV5-1